This T cell receptor (beta chain) was recovered during a study of shared clonotypes between healthy human individuals. Measured with immunoSEQ multiplex PCR; TCRdb has only the in-frame clones, and not every one. Of roughly 490,000 clones listed, 70% to 80% are singletons. Healthy HIV-negative adults without recent acute infections or vaccinations served as donors. Germline V gene lookup returns CDR1 LNHDA and CDR2 SQIVND (reference sequence). V was pared by 9 bases and J by 4 bases, with 13 bases between. The CDR3 has 13 residues. As to this clone: Additional DNA sequences in this sample encode the identical CDR3.

The rearrangement joins TRBV19 to TRBJ1-5, with a weak D call TRBD1 (6 bases). The material sequenced was PBMCs. The TCR comes from a woman in her thirties or forties in good health. Some clones in this sample may be carry-over from other donors' samples. CDR3: CASSTDRNQPQHF. Written as DNA, the CDR3 is TGTGCCAGCTCGACCGACAGGAATCAGCCCCAGCATTTT. Using reference TRBV19 and TRBJ1-5 for the parts outside the CDR3, the full variable domain is DGGITQSPKYLFRKEGQNVTLSCEQNLNHDAMYWYRQDPGQGLRLIYYSQIVNDFQKGDIAEGYSVSREKKESFPLTVTSAQKNPTAFYLCASSTDRNQPQHFGDGTRLSIL.